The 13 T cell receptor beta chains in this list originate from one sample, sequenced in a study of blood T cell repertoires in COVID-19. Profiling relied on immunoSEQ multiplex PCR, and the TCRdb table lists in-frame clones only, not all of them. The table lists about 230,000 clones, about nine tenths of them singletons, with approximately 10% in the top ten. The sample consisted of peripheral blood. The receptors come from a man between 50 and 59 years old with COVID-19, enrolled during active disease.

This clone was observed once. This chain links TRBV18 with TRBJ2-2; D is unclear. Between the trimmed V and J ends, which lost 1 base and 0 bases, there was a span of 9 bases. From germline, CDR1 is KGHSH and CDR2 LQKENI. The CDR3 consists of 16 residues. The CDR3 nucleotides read TGTGCCAGCTCACCACGGAGACGGACGAACACCGGGGAGCTGTTTTTT. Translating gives CASSPRRRTNTGELFF.

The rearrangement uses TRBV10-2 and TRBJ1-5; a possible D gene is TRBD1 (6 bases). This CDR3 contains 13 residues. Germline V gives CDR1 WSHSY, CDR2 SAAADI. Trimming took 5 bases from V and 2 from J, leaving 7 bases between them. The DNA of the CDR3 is TGCGCCAGCAGTACAGGGCGCAATCAGCCCCAGCATTTT. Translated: CASSTGRNQPQHF.

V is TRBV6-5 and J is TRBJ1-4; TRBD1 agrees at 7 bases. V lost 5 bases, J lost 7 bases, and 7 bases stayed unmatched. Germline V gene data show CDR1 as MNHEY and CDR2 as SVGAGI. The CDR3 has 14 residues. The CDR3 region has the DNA TGTGCCAGCAGTCCACAGGGGAGAGTTGAAAAACTGTTTTTT. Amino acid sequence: CASSPQGRVEKLFF.

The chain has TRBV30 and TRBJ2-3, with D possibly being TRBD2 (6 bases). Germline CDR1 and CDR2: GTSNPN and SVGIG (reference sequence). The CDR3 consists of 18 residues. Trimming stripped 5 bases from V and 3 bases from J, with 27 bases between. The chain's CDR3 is CAWGRTYRRLERTDTQYF. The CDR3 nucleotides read TGTGCCTGGGGTCGCACATACCGACGACTAGAGAGAACAGATACGCAGTATTTT. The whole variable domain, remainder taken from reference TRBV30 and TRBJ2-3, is SQTIHQWPATLVQPVGSPLSLECTVEGTSNPNLYWYRQAAGRGLQLLFYSVGIGQISSEVPQNLSASRPQDRQFILSSKKLLLSDSGFYLCAWGRTYRRLERTDTQYFGPGTRLTVL.

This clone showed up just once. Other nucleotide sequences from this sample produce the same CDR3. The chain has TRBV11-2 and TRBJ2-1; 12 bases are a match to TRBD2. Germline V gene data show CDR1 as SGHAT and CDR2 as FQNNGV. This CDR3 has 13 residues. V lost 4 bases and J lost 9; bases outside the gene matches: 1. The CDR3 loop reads CASSSGLAGEQFF. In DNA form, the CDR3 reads TGTGCCAGCAGCTCGGGACTAGCGGGTGAGCAGTTCTTC.

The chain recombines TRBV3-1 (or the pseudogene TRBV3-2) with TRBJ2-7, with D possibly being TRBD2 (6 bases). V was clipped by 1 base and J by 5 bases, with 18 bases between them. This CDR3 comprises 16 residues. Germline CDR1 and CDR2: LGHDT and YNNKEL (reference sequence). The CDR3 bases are TGTGCCAGCAGCCAAGCGTGGGACTGGGGGTCCCACGAGCAGTACTTC. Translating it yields CASSQAWDWGSHEQYF.

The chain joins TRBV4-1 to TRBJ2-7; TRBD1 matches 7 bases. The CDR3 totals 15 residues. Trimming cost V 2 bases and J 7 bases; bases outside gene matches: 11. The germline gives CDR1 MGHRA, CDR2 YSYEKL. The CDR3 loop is CASSQQTGLWREQYF. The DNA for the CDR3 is TGCGCCAGCAGCCAACAGACAGGGTTGTGGCGGGAGCAGTACTTC.

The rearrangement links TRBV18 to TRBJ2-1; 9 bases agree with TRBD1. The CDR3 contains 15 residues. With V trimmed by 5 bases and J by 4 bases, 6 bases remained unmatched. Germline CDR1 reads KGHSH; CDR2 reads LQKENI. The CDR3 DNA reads TGTGCCAGCTCAGTGGACAGGGGATCGTACAATGAGCAGTTCTTC. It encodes CASSVDRGSYNEQFF.

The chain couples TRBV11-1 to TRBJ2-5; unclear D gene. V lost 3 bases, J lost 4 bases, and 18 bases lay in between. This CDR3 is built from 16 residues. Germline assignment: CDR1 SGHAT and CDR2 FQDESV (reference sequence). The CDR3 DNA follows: TGTGCCAGCAGCTTCAGGCCGAAACTGAACCGAGAGACCCAGTACTTC. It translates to CASSFRPKLNRETQYF.

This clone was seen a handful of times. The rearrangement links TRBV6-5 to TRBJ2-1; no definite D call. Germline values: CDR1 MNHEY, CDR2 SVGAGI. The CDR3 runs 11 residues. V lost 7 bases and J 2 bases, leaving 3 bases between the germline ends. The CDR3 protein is CASNTYNEQFF. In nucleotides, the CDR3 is TGTGCCAGCAATACCTACAATGAGCAGTTCTTC.

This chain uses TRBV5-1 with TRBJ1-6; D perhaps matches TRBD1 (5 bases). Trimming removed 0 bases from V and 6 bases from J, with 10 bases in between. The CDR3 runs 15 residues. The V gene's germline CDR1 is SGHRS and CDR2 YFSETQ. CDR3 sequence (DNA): TGCGCCAGCAGCTTGGGCGGACAAGGTAATTCACCCCTCCACTTT. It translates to CASSLGGQGNSPLHF.

For the CDR3, the DNA is TGTGCCAGCAGCTTTGACAGCACCGGGGAGCTGTTTTTT. It encodes CASSFDSTGELFF. The chain is built from TRBV7-6 and TRBJ2-2, with TRBD1 as a possible D gene (5 bases). Germline V gene data show CDR1 as SGHVS and CDR2 as FNYEAQ. V was clipped by 3 bases and J by 4 bases, with 6 bases between them. CDR3 length: 13 residues.

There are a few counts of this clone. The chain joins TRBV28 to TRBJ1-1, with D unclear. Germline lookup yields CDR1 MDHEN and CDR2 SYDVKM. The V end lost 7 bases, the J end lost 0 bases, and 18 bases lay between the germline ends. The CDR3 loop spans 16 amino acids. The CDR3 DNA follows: TGTGCCAGCAACCCATGGGGTACGGAGGTGAACACTGAAGCTTTCTTT. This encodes CASNPWGTEVNTEAFF.